What follows are 13 T cell receptor beta chains derived from one specimen sequenced in a study of shared clonotypes between healthy human individuals. Clones were read by immunoSEQ multiplex PCR, and TCRdb kept only the in-frame ones, dropping some. The data show about 1,800,000 clones, about 95% seen once. Naivety among CD8 cells was defined by CD45RO negativity and positive CCR7 selection, thereby excluding terminally differentiated effector memory CD45RA+ cells. Sequencing input: naive CD8+ T cells sorted from blood. The receptors were sampled from a man aged 18 to 30 in good health.

The V gene is TRBV30, the J gene TRBJ2-3, with 8 bases lining up with TRBD2. The V and J ends lost 4 bases and 2 bases, in that order; junction bases with no gene match: 8. Germline CDR1 and CDR2: GTSNPN and SVGIG (reference sequence). The CDR3 extends over 15 amino acids. The CDR3: CAWTQIAGNTDTQYF. The CDR3 DNA reads as TGTGCCTGGACCCAAATAGCGGGAAACACAGATACGCAGTATTTT.

For this clone: The same CDR3 also results from other DNA sequences found in this sample. The V gene is TRBV27, the J gene TRBJ2-7, with D perhaps being TRBD1 or TRBD2 (5 bases each). CDR1 is MNHEY and CDR2 is SMNVEV in the germline V gene (reference sequence). The CDR3 loop spans 15 amino acids. V gave up 5 bases and J gave up 0 bases, with 14 bases separating them. In nucleotides, the CDR3 is TGTGCCAGCAGTCTCGGGACGGGGAGCTCCTACGAGCAGTACTTC. Amino acids: CASSLGTGSSYEQYF.

A single count supports this clone. The chain employs TRBV11-2 and TRBJ2-1, with 7 bases aligning to TRBD1. The CDR3 has 15 amino acids. The V and J ends lost 5 bases and 4 bases, in that order; junction bases with no gene match: 8. Germline V gene lookup returns CDR1 SGHAT and CDR2 FQNNGV. CDR3 coding DNA: TGTGCCAGCAGCACCTGGGGACAGCAATACAATGAGCAGTTCTTC. Protein sequence: CASSTWGQQYNEQFF.

Note on this clone: The sample holds other DNA sequences that translate to the same CDR3. This chain joins TRBV29-1 and TRBJ2-3; TRBD2 is a possible D gene (5 bases). CDR1 is SQVTM and CDR2 is ANQGSEA in the germline V gene. The CDR3 is 13 amino acids. The V and J ends lost 1 base and 0 bases respectively, with 5 bases between them. CDR3 DNA sequence: TGCAGCGTTGAAGCGGGGAGCACAGATACGCAGTATTTT. Its protein product is CSVEAGSTDTQYF.

On this clone itself: The same CDR3 also results from other DNA sequences found in this sample. The V gene is TRBV5-4, the J gene TRBJ1-1; tentatively, D is TRBD1 (5 bases). The V gene lost 0 bases and the J gene lost 4 bases, with 10 bases spanning the gap. In germline, CDR1 is SGHNT, CDR2 YYREEE (reference sequence). CDR3 length: 14 amino acids. This CDR3 reads CASSLVGGGTEAFF. CDR3 coding DNA: TGTGCCAGCAGCTTGGTCGGGGGAGGCACTGAAGCTTTCTTT.

This clone was found once. The chain links TRBV2 to TRBJ2-3, with 9 bases identical to TRBD2. The CDR3 length is 16 residues. CDR1 SNHLY and CDR2 FYNNEI come from the germline V gene. V gave up 3 bases and J gave up 2 bases; unmatched junction bases: 6. CDR3 amino acids: CASSEDSGGITDTQYF. The CDR3 nucleotides read TGTGCCAGCAGTGAGGATAGCGGGGGAATCACAGATACGCAGTATTTT.

The chain recombines TRBV5-1 with TRBJ2-7; maybe TRBD1 (5 bases). The CDR3 is 13 amino acids. V was cut by 0 bases and J by 3 bases, with 7 bases left in between. Germline loops: CDR1 SGHRS, CDR2 YFSETQ. DNA of the CDR3: TGCGCCAGCAGCTTGGAACAGGACTACGAGCAGTACTTC. Translating gives CASSLEQDYEQYF. Drawing the rest from reference TRBV5-1 and TRBJ2-7, the complete variable domain is KAGVTQTPRYLIKTRGQQVTLSCSPISGHRSVSWYQQTPGQGLQFLFEYFSETQRNKGNFPGRFSGRQFSNSRSEMNVSTLELGDSALYLCASSLEQDYEQYFGPGTRLTVT.

Notes on this clone: The sample carries other DNA sequences with the same CDR3. The rearrangement joins TRBV5-1 to TRBJ2-7; tentatively, D is TRBD1 (6 bases). V dropped 0 bases and J dropped 2 bases, with 6 bases sitting between them. The CDR3 length is 13 residues. The V gene's germline CDR1 is SGHRS and CDR2 YFSETQ. CDR3 region: CASSLGGPYEQYF. Written as DNA, the CDR3 is TGCGCCAGCAGCTTGGGGGGGCCCTACGAGCAGTACTTC.

The chain is built from TRBV6-1 and TRBJ2-7; D gene uncertain. The V end lost 6 bases, the J end lost 3 bases, and 18 bases lay between the germline ends. The germline V gene has CDR1 MNHNS and CDR2 SASEGT. The CDR3 runs 15 residues. The CDR3 loop is CASRHMVLWHYEQYF. The CDR3 DNA reads as TGTGCCAGCAGACATATGGTCCTCTGGCACTACGAGCAGTACTTC.

The chain employs TRBV13 and TRBJ2-7; TRBD1 matches 11 bases. This CDR3 has 15 residues. Germline-derived CDR1 and CDR2 are PRHDT and FYEKMQ (reference sequence). After removal of 5 bases from V and 9 bases from J, the junction contained 12 bases not matched to a gene. CDR3 coding DNA: TGTGCCAGCAGCGCCCGGGACAGGGGGTGGGTGGGGCAGTACTTC. Translation: CASSARDRGWVGQYF.

J is TRBJ2-3 and V is TRBV29-1, with 11 nucleotides matching TRBD2. Germline CDR1 reads SQVTM; CDR2 reads ANQGSEA. Germline trimming cut 5 bases from V and 2 bases from J; bases unmatched to any gene: 12. The CDR3 is 17 residues long. In DNA, the CDR3 is TGCAGCGTTCGGGCCTGGAATAGCGGGGGGGACACAGATACGCAGTATTTT. The encoded protein is CSVRAWNSGGDTDTQYF.

Comments on this clone: Other DNA sequences in this sample translate to the same CDR3. The chain is built from TRBV11-2 and TRBJ2-7; D is unclear. V was shortened by 3 bases and J by 2 bases, with 8 bases between the two germline ends. CDR3 length: 13 residues. Germline V gene sequence: CDR1 SGHAT, CDR2 FQNNGV. This CDR3 is CASSFSPPYEQYF. In nucleotides, the CDR3 is TGTGCCAGCAGCTTCTCCCCCCCCTACGAGCAGTACTTC.

This sequence joins TRBV2 and TRBJ2-7, with TRBD1 matching 8 bases. The germline V gene has CDR1 SNHLY and CDR2 FYNNEI. The CDR3 totals 16 residues. V was pared by 1 base and J by 1 base, with 6 bases of the junction left unmatched. The CDR3 here is CASSEGDRFASYEQYF. CDR3 sequence (DNA): TGTGCCAGCAGTGAAGGGGACAGGTTCGCGTCCTACGAGCAGTACTTC.